The clone carrying this T cell receptor (beta chain) was found a few times. Its target is unknown. This sample stems from a study of beta chain features in type 1 diabetes. Study-wide findings and caveats: Shortening that was moderate but significant affected the TCRB CDR3s of Type 1 diabetes patients in all four CD4+ subsets. Compared with healthy donors, patients appeared to share more similar naive, central memory and regulatory TCRB repertoires.

Expressed TCRB transcripts were sequenced because the entire RNA isolate underwent reverse transcription. The data were produced by immunoSEQ multiplex PCR, yet TCRdb's version contains in-frame clones alone and is incomplete. Of around 690,000 clones listed, around 11% are singletons. Markers CD45RO/CCR7/CD25/CD127/CD95/CD27 served to sort CD4+ naive, central memory, regulatory and stem cell-like memory cells. The purity of all sorted populations exceeded 95%. CDR1 and CDR2 (germline): GTSNPN, SVGIG (reference sequence). V shed 4 bases and J shed 6 bases, with 15 bases lying between them. The CDR3 runs to 13 residues.

The chain recombines TRBV30 with TRBJ1-2; possibly TRBD1 for D (5 bases). The receptor's source is a man under 40 with type 1 diabetes. The sequenced sample consisted of naive CD4+ T cells from blood. As DNA, the CDR3 is TGTGCCTGGACACCGGGAGGGACGAATGGCTACACCTTC. This encodes CAWTPGGTNGYTF.